A selection of T cell receptor beta chains follows, all from one sample in a study of blood T cell repertoires in COVID-19. TCRdb's table, derived via immunoSEQ multiplex PCR, lists solely in-frame clones and lacks some. The sample consists of about 270,000 clones, around 90% of them appearing once. Sequencing was done on a sample of peripheral blood. These receptors were taken from a person aged 18 to 30 with COVID-19, enrolled during active disease. CDR3s include the opening cysteine and the closing phenylalanine or tryptophan. Each record gives: V gene, D gene, J gene, clone size, CDR3 DNA, CDR3 protein. A D gene is named only where the DNA matches it firmly. Clone size is shown for a subset of rows, as once, few, many or a class of expanded clone.

>TRBV5-1|.|TRBJ2-1|.
TGCGCCAGCAGCGAGAGCTCCTACAATGAGCAGTTCTTC
CASSESSYNEQFF
>TRBV10-2|.|TRBJ2-1|.
TGCGCCAGCAGGAGCAACAATGAGCAGTTCTTC
CASRSNNEQFF
>TRBV11-2|TRBD1|TRBJ2-2|.
TGTGCCAGCAGCTCGGGACAGGGTAACGGGGAGCTGTTTTTT
CASSSGQGNGELFF
>TRBV6-6|TRBD1|TRBJ1-2|.
TGTGCCAGCAGTTACTCGGCAGGGGGTGATGGCTACACCTTC
CASSYSAGGDGYTF
>TRBV10-1|TRBD1|TRBJ1-1|.
TGCGCCAGCAGCCACCCCAGGGGGACACCAAACACTGAAGCTTTCTTT
CASSHPRGTPNTEAFF
>TRBV7-9|TRBD2|TRBJ2-1|once
TGTGCCAGCAGCTTATCTACTAGCGGGAGGGCCGTTCATGAGCAGTTCTTC
CASSLSTSGRAVHEQFF
>TRBV5-8|.|TRBJ1-6|.
TGTGCCAGCAGCCCCCGGACTAGCTCCTATAATTCACCCCTCCACTTT
CASSPRTSSYNSPLHF
>TRBV24-1|TRBD1|TRBJ2-1|few
TGTGCCACCAGTGATTTGAGGGGACAGGGACAGGATGAGCAGTTCTTC
CATSDLRGQGQDEQFF
>TRBV18|.|TRBJ1-1|.
TGTGCCAGCTCAACAGGGTTGGGGACTGAAGCTTTCTTT
CASSTGLGTEAFF
>TRBV19|.|TRBJ1-1|.
TGTGCCAGTAGACCGGGAATGAACACTGAAGCTTTCTTT
CASRPGMNTEAFF
>TRBV19|TRBD1|TRBJ1-5|once
TGTGCCAGTAGTGACAGGGGCAATCAGCCCCAGCATTTT
CASSDRGNQPQHF
>TRBV6-5|TRBD2|TRBJ2-1|.
TGTGCCAGCAGTTTAGCGGGGGGCAATGAGCAGTTCTTC
CASSLAGGNEQFF
>TRBV28|TRBD1|TRBJ2-5|.
TGTGCCAGCAGTAAGGCCCGGGACAGCCTCCAAGAGACCCAGTACTTC
CASSKARDSLQETQYF
>TRBV28|.|TRBJ2-5|.
TGTGCCAGCAGTTTTCCCGAGCGCCTCGGGGCCCAGTACTTC
CASSFPERLGAQYF
>TRBV30|.|TRBJ1-1|.
TGTGCCTGGAGTCTCGGGAACACTGAAGCTTTCTTT
CAWSLGNTEAFF
>TRBV2|TRBD1|TRBJ1-4|.
TGTGCCAGCAGTGAAGACCGGACAGGGACCGAAAAACTGTTTTTT
CASSEDRTGTEKLFF
>TRBV5-1|TRBD1|TRBJ1-5|few
TGCGCCAGCAGCTTGGGGGGACAGGCGCATCAGCCCCAGCATTTT
CASSLGGQAHQPQHF
>TRBV11-2|.|TRBJ1-4|once
TGTGCCAGCAGCTTAGACCGGAATGAAAAACTGTTTTTT
CASSLDRNEKLFF